A single sample is the source of the 28 T cell receptor beta chains below, sequenced in a study of T cell repertoires in cytomegalovirus infection. TCRdb passed the reads through MiXCR, listing each CDR3 protein once. The sample records about 310,000 distinct CDR3 sequences, 17% being singletons. The specimen was PBMCs. The receptors were gathered from a human donor in good health (CMV status not recorded). Some clones in this sample may be carry-over from other donors' samples.

This clonotype was found many times. The gene calls are TRBV7-2 and TRBJ2-7; D gene ambiguous. V lost 7 bases and J 1 base, leaving 11 bases between the germline ends. Germline CDR1 SGHTA, CDR2 FQGNSA. The CDR3 is 13 residues long. CDR3: CASTLGGSYEQYF. CDR3 coding DNA: TGTGCCAGCACCCTCGGCGGATCCTACGAGCAGTACTTC. The variable domain in full, with the rest retrieved from reference TRBV7-2 and TRBJ2-7, is GAGVSQSPSNKVTEKGKDVELRCDPISGHTALYWYRQSLGQGLEFLIYFQGNSAPDKSGLPSDRFSAERTGGSVSTLTIQRTQQEDSAVYLCASTLGGSYEQYFGPGTRLTVT.

This clonotype was observed a few times. The chain employs TRBV20-1 and TRBJ2-3; no reliable D call. The V gene lost 1 base and the J gene lost 3 bases, with 5 bases spanning the gap. Germline values: CDR1 DFQATT, CDR2 SNEGSKA (reference sequence). This CDR3 is 12 amino acids long. This chain's CDR3 is CSARVGTDTQYF. Written as DNA, the CDR3 is TGCAGTGCTAGAGTGGGGACAGATACGCAGTATTTT.

The sample holds a few counts of this clonotype. This chain links TRBV4-2 with TRBJ2-7; 8 bases line up with TRBD2. There are 17 residues in the CDR3. Germline assignment: CDR1 LGHNA and CDR2 YNFKEQ. Losses at the gene ends were 0 bases for V and 7 bases for J; bases not matched to a gene: 14. CDR3 amino acids: CASSQDYLGAGEGEQYF. In nucleotides, the CDR3 is TGTGCCAGCAGCCAAGACTACCTTGGAGCGGGGGAAGGTGAGCAGTACTTC.

The chain uses TRBV24-1 and TRBJ2-3; TRBD2 aligns across 7 bases. The CDR3 sequence is 14 residues long. Germline assignment: CDR1 KGHDR and CDR2 SFDVKD. V shed 3 bases, J shed 3 bases, and the junction held 2 bases outside the gene matches. The CDR3 spells CATSDAGGTDTQYF. The CDR3 coding sequence is TGTGCCACCAGTGATGCCGGGGGGACAGATACGCAGTATTTT.

This clonotype came up a few times. V usage is TRBV4-3 and J usage is TRBJ2-6; 9 bases align to TRBD1. Germline CDR1 is LGHNA and CDR2 is YSLEER. This CDR3 is 18 amino acids long. The V and J ends lost 4 bases and 4 bases, in that order; junction bases with no gene match: 11. The CDR3 spells CASSLRDRVTLGANVLTF. DNA for the CDR3: TGCGCCAGCAGCCTCCGGGACAGGGTGACTCTGGGGGCCAACGTCCTGACTTTC.

This clonotype has at least ten counts. This chain links TRBV5-1 with TRBJ2-1; no firm D call. This CDR3 is 13 amino acids long. Trimming stripped 1 base from V and 7 bases from J, with 9 bases between. Germline V CDR1 and CDR2: SGHRS, YFSETQ. In nucleotides, the CDR3 is TGCGCCAGCAGCTTGTCCCCTCGGAATGAGCAGTTCTTC. This codes for CASSLSPRNEQFF.

The chain couples TRBV6-2 or TRBV6-3 to TRBJ2-3; possibly TRBD1 for D (6 bases). CDR1 is MNHEY, CDR2 SVGEGT, per germline. V lost 5 bases and J lost 4, with 19 bases in between. The CDR3 sequence is 16 residues long. In nucleotides, the CDR3 is TGTGCCAGCAGTAGGCGAAGGGGGTTTGGGGCAGATACGCAGTATTTT. Its protein product is CASSRRRGFGADTQYF.

This clonotype appeared many times. The chain is built from TRBV7-2 and TRBJ2-5, with D perhaps being TRBD1 or TRBD2 (5 bases each). In germline, CDR1 is SGHTA, CDR2 FQGNSA. This CDR3 spans 14 amino acids. V shed 1 base and J shed 7 bases, with 13 bases lying between them. CDR3 protein: CASSLEPAGGTQYF. The CDR3 nucleotides read TGTGCCAGCAGCTTAGAGCCGGCTGGGGGGACCCAGTACTTC.

This clonotype occurred a few times. The genes are TRBV7-6 and TRBJ2-5; 13 bases fit TRBD2. The CDR3 has 16 amino acids. V gave up 5 bases and J gave up 6 bases; unmatched junction bases: 9. Germline-derived CDR1 and CDR2 are SGHVS and FNYEAQ. CDR3 sequence: CASSALTSGGPKTQYF. CDR3 nucleotide sequence: TGTGCCAGCAGCGCGCTGACTAGCGGGGGGCCCAAGACCCAGTACTTC.

This clonotype was counted only a few times. DNA for the CDR3: TGTGCCAGCAGTTACAAACGGACAGGGGGCTTTAGAGCTTTCTTT. This encodes CASSYKRTGGFRAFF. The V and J genes are TRBV6-5 and TRBJ1-1; the match to TRBD1 covers 11 bases. Trimming removed 2 bases from V and 10 bases from J; junction bases left unmatched: 9. The CDR3 has 15 residues. Germline V CDR1 and CDR2: MNHEY, SVGAGI.

A word on this clonotype: Possible read error: a much larger clone is one base away. The chain employs TRBV11-2 and TRBJ1-1; D uncertain. CDR3 length equals 13 residues. The germline V gene has CDR1 SGHAT and CDR2 FQNNGV. The chain's CDR3 is CACRQIGEPEAFF. CDR3 in DNA: TGTGCCTGCAGACAAATAGGTGAGCCTGAAGCTTTCTTT. The whole variable domain, remainder taken from reference TRBV11-2 and TRBJ1-1, is EAGVAQSPRYKIIEKRQSVAFWCNPISGHATLYWYQQILGQGPKLLIQFQNNGVVDDSQLPKDRFSAERLKGVDSTLKIQPAKLEDSAVYLCACRQIGEPEAFFGQGTRLTVV.

At least ten counts were recorded for this clonotype. V is TRBV7-2 and J is TRBJ2-5, with no clear D. Trimming pared 7 bases from V and 5 bases from J, leaving 14 bases between. Germline V gives CDR1 SGHTA, CDR2 FQGNSA. The CDR3 runs 13 residues. The CDR3 reads CASKLYLSETQYF. DNA of the CDR3: TGTGCCAGCAAGCTCTACCTCTCGGAGACCCAGTACTTC.

The chain recombines TRBV2 with TRBJ1-6; D gene ambiguous. The CDR3 has 14 amino acids. Looked up from germline, CDR1 is SNHLY and CDR2 is FYNNEI. V lost 2 bases and J 9 bases, leaving 11 bases between the germline ends. The CDR3, as DNA: TGTGCCAGCAGTGAACAAGTTGAGATTTCACCCCTCCACTTT. As protein: CASSEQVEISPLHF.

In its sample, this clonotype was seen many times. CDR3 region: CASSLREPSSYNEQFF. The CDR3 DNA sequence: TGTGCCAGCAGCTTAAGGGAGCCAAGCTCCTACAATGAGCAGTTCTTC. The rearrangement links TRBV7-9 to TRBJ2-1; TRBD2 is a possible D gene (5 bases). The germline V and J ends were trimmed by 2 bases and 0 bases, with 11 bases remaining between them. Looked up from germline, CDR1 is SEHNR and CDR2 is FQNEAQ (reference sequence). This CDR3 comprises 16 residues. Full variable domain (missing parts from reference TRBV7-9 and TRBJ2-1): DTGVSQNPRHKITKRGQNVTFRCDPISEHNRLYWYRQTLGQGPEFLTYFQNEAQLEKSRLLSDRFSAERPKGSFSTLEIQRTEQGDSAMYLCASSLREPSSYNEQFFGPGTRLTVL.

At least ten counts were recorded for this clonotype. CDR3 DNA sequence: TGTGCCAGCAGCTACGGGACAGGGCGTTTCTTT. Amino acids: CASSYGTGRFF. The genes are TRBV25-1 and TRBJ1-1; TRBD1 matches 9 bases. CDR3 length: 11 amino acids. Germline V gene sequence: CDR1 MGHDK, CDR2 SYGVNS. With V trimmed by 6 bases and J by 13 bases, 6 bases remained unmatched.

This clonotype was observed a few times. The chain employs TRBV4-2 and TRBJ2-7; 11 bases map to TRBD1. Trimming at V came to 3 bases and at J to 4 bases, leaving 8 bases not matched to a gene. Germline V CDR1 and CDR2: LGHNA, YNFKEQ. The CDR3 is 16 residues long. The CDR3: CASSQGQGGSSYEQYF. Written as DNA, the CDR3 is TGTGCCAGCAGCCAGGGACAGGGGGGATCCTCGTACGAGCAGTACTTC.

The CDR3 DNA reads TGTGCCAGCAGGAACAGGGGGCTCACCGGGGAGCTGTTTTTT. Translated, it gives CASRNRGLTGELFF. J is TRBJ2-2 and V is TRBV12-3 or TRBV12-4, with 9 nucleotides matching TRBD1. The V gene end was trimmed by 6 bases and the J gene end by 4 bases; junction bases not matched to a gene: 3. The CDR3 sequence is 14 residues long.

There are many counts of this clonotype. The chain joins TRBV24-1 to TRBJ2-5; D ambiguous. Germline V gives CDR1 KGHDR, CDR2 SFDVKD. The CDR3 totals 12 residues. V was cut by 1 base and J by 5 bases, with 4 bases left in between. The CDR3 DNA sequence: TGTGCCACCAGTGATTTTAGCGAGACCCAGTACTTC. Protein: CATSDFSETQYF.

This clonotype has more than one count but fewer than ten. CDR3: CASSGDGLDTQYF. CDR3 DNA: TGTGCCAGCAGCGGGGACGGTTTGGATACGCAGTATTTT. This chain uses TRBV28 with TRBJ2-3, with D possibly being TRBD1 or TRBD2 (5 bases each). CDR3 length: 13 residues. Germline-derived CDR1 and CDR2 are MDHEN and SYDVKM. V lost 6 bases to trimming and J lost 6 bases, with 13 bases between them.

This clonotype was recorded many times. V and J are TRBV7-2 and TRBJ1-5; 7 positions match TRBD1. Germline V lookup: CDR1 SGHTA, CDR2 FQGNSA. Germline trimming cut 1 base from V and 0 bases from J; bases unmatched to any gene: 6. The CDR3 is made up of 17 amino acids. The CDR3 DNA follows: TGTGCCAGCAGCTTAGAGGGACAGACTTATAGCAATCAGCCCCAGCATTTT. Translated, it gives CASSLEGQTYSNQPQHF. The full variable domain, with the rest looked up from reference TRBV7-2 and TRBJ1-5, is GAGVSQSPSNKVTEKGKDVELRCDPISGHTALYWYRQSLGQGLEFLIYFQGNSAPDKSGLPSDRFSAERTGGSVSTLTIQRTQQEDSAVYLCASSLEGQTYSNQPQHFGDGTRLSIL.

This clonotype was observed a few times. The genes are TRBV19 and TRBJ2-1; D is possibly TRBD2 (6 bases). V was cut by 1 base and J by 0 bases, with 10 bases left in between. CDR3 size: 16 residues. Germline V gene sequence: CDR1 LNHDA, CDR2 SQIVND (reference sequence). CDR3 nucleotide sequence: TGTGCCAGTAGTATAGTCGCGGGGTTCTCCTACAATGAGCAGTTCTTC. Its translation: CASSIVAGFSYNEQFF.

The sample holds many counts of this clonotype. The V call is TRBV7-2, the J call TRBJ2-1, with 7 bases lining up with TRBD1. The CDR3 is 15 amino acids. Germline V lookup: CDR1 SGHTA, CDR2 FQGNSA. V shed 3 bases, J shed 5 bases, and the junction held 7 bases outside the gene matches. The CDR3 coding sequence is TGTGCCAGCAGCTTCTACCAGGGGGACAACAATGAGCAGTTCTTC. Its translation is CASSFYQGDNNEQFF.

In its sample, this clonotype was seen many times. V gene TRBV24-1 combines with J gene TRBJ2-1; 7 bases fit TRBD1. After removal of 3 bases from V and 7 bases from J, the junction contained 5 bases not matched to a gene. Germline V CDR1 and CDR2: KGHDR, SFDVKD. The CDR3 covers 14 residues. The DNA for the CDR3 is TGTGCCACCAGTGATGCCGGGACAGATAATGAGCAGTTCTTC. This codes for CATSDAGTDNEQFF.

The sample holds one count of this clonotype. The rearrangement joins TRBV6-5 to TRBJ1-1; 8 bases fit TRBD1. This CDR3 has 14 amino acids. Germline-derived CDR1 and CDR2 are MNHEY and SVGAGI. V dropped 4 bases and J dropped 7; count of bases not matched to a gene: 8. Here the CDR3 reads CASSWPGTGGEAFF. CDR3 in DNA: TGTGCCAGCAGTTGGCCCGGGACAGGAGGTGAAGCTTTCTTT.

This chain connects TRBV19 to TRBJ2-7, with TRBD2 as a possible D gene (5 bases). The CDR3 consists of 15 residues. Deletions cut 3 bases from V and 3 bases from J, with 15 bases between. CDR1 is LNHDA, CDR2 SQIVND, per germline (reference sequence). The DNA for the CDR3 is TGTGCCAGTAGTATGGAAAAGGGAGTAGGCTACGAGCAGTACTTC. It encodes CASSMEKGVGYEQYF.

This chain joins TRBV7-9 and TRBJ2-7; D remains unclear. Per germline, CDR1 SEHNR and CDR2 FQNEAQ (reference sequence). This CDR3 is built from 12 residues. V lost 5 bases, J lost 3 bases, and 8 bases lay in between. Here the CDR3 reads CASSTRNYEQYF. The CDR3 bases are TGTGCCAGCAGCACCCGAAACTACGAGCAGTACTTC.

This clonotype was counted at least ten times. The chain joins TRBV28 to TRBJ1-4, with D possibly matching TRBD1 (5 bases). V was cut by 7 bases and J by 0 bases, with 12 bases left in between. The CDR3 sequence is 15 residues long. Germline CDR1 reads MDHEN; CDR2 reads SYDVKM. The CDR3 loop reads CASIRGRATNEKLFF. In nucleotides, the CDR3 is TGTGCCAGCATAAGGGGCCGGGCAACTAATGAAAAACTGTTTTTT.

The CDR3, as DNA: TGCGCCAGCAGCCAAGAGTTTGTGGGGGAACAAGAGACCCAGTACTTC. Its translation: CASSQEFVGEQETQYF. The chain has TRBV4-1 and TRBJ2-5, with D perhaps assigned TRBD1 or TRBD2 (5 bases each). V lost 0 bases, J lost 2 bases, and 13 bases lay in between. The length of the CDR3 is 16 residues. In germline, CDR1 is MGHRA, CDR2 YSYEKL.